This T cell receptor beta chain was sequenced in a study of Graves' ophthalmopathy and Graves' hyperthyroidism. Whole-study findings and limits: The model's ophthalmopathy progression predictions had less than 71% sensitivity and approximately 72% specificity.

The CDR3 covers 16 residues. CDR1 KGHSH and CDR2 LQKENI come from the germline V gene. V gave up 5 bases and J gave up 1 base, with 17 bases separating them. Beta-chain TCR CDR3 regions were amplified from RNA transcripts. First-round RT-PCR employed HTBI primers, with a second-round multiplex PCR after it. Using its own MiXCR run on the multiplex PCR reads, TCRdb lists one record per CDR3 protein. This repertoire shows some 350,000 distinct CDR3 sequences, roughly a sixth found once; its top ten account for about 2.4%. This clonotype was counted a few times. Its antigen is still unknown. The chain combines TRBV18 with TRBJ1-1; D might be TRBD1 (6 bases). This receptor was obtained from an adult woman with stable Graves' hyperthyroidism. The sequenced material came from peripheral blood. CDR3: CASSSITGLTNTEAFF. The CDR3 bases are TGTGCCAGCTCATCAATCACAGGGCTGACGAACACTGAAGCTTTCTTT.